The 29 T cell receptor beta chains listed next were all sequenced from one sample in a study of T cells in tuberculosis. Libraries were prepared by immunoSEQ multiplex PCR; TCRdb keeps only in-frame clonotypes and omits some of them. The sample contains roughly 34,000 clones, 93% of which appear only once. Time point described: new active TB diagnosis, blood taken before or within 7 days of starting treatment. This specimen was PBMCs, taken at tuberculosis diagnosis. Every receptor here comes from an adult with tuberculosis.

The chain couples TRBV9 to TRBJ1-1; 8 bases are shared with TRBD1. Per germline, CDR1 SGDLS and CDR2 YYNGEE. V lost 4 bases to trimming and J lost 3 bases; unmatched junction nucleotides: 5. This CDR3 is built from 14 residues. CDR3 region: CASSLLTGDTEAFF. The DNA of the CDR3 is TGTGCCAGCAGCTTATTGACAGGGGACACTGAAGCTTTCTTT. The full variable domain, completed using reference TRBV9 and TRBJ1-1, is DSGVTQTPKHLITATGQRVTLRCSPRSGDLSVYWYQQSLDQGLQFLIQYYNGEERAKGNILERFSAQQFPDLHSELNLSSLELGDSALYFCASSLLTGDTEAFFGQGTRLTVV.

This clone was counted a single time. The chain joins TRBV7-9 to TRBJ2-7; D is uncertain. CDR1 and CDR2 from the germline V gene are SEHNR and FQNEAQ (reference sequence). This CDR3 is 12 amino acids long. Trimming took 1 base from V and 7 from J, leaving 8 bases between them. The CDR3 loop reads CASSLDAGEQYF. The CDR3 nucleotides read TGTGCCAGCAGCTTAGACGCAGGAGAGCAGTACTTC. Filled out from reference TRBV7-9 and TRBJ2-7, the complete variable domain reads DTGVSQNPRHKITKRGQNVTFRCDPISEHNRLYWYRQTLGQGPEFLTYFQNEAQLEKSRLLSDRFSAERPKGSFSTLEIQRTEQGDSAMYLCASSLDAGEQYFGPGTRLTVT.

This chain links TRBV27 with TRBJ2-7; 11 bases are a match to TRBD2. The CDR3 loop spans 17 amino acids. The trim removed 3 bases at V and 0 bases at J, leaving 7 bases unmatched. Germline V gene data show CDR1 as MNHEY and CDR2 as SMNVEV (reference sequence). For the CDR3, the DNA is TGTGCCAGCAGTTTTCGGCTGGGACTAGCGGACTCCTACGAGCAGTACTTC. Translated: CASSFRLGLADSYEQYF.

V usage is TRBV7-2 and J usage is TRBJ2-3; 7 nucleotides match TRBD1. V was pared by 4 bases and J by 5 bases, with 3 bases of the junction left unmatched. Germline V gene data show CDR1 as SGHTA and CDR2 as FQGNSA. The CDR3 has 13 residues. CDR3 residues: CASSSRQGDTQYF. As DNA, the CDR3 is TGTGCCAGCAGCTCACGACAGGGAGATACGCAGTATTTT. Full variable domain (missing parts from reference TRBV7-2 and TRBJ2-3): GAGVSQSPSNKVTEKGKDVELRCDPISGHTALYWYRQSLGQGLEFLIYFQGNSAPDKSGLPSDRFSAERTGGSVSTLTIQRTQQEDSAVYLCASSSRQGDTQYFGPGTRLTVL.

In its sample, this clone was seen once. This sequence joins TRBV6-1 and TRBJ2-7; 11 nucleotides match TRBD2. With V trimmed by 4 bases and J by 1 base, 9 bases remained unmatched. This CDR3 comprises 17 residues. The germline gives CDR1 MNHNS, CDR2 SASEGT. CDR3 bases: TGTGCCAGCAGTGTCAGTACAGGGACTAGCGGTTCCTACGAGCAGTACTTC. Translated, it gives CASSVSTGTSGSYEQYF.

The J gene is TRBJ2-7, the V gene TRBV5-6; D is possibly TRBD1 (5 bases). CDR3 length: 15 amino acids. Trimming took 3 bases from V and 3 from J, leaving 16 bases between them. The V gene's germline CDR1 is SGHDT and CDR2 YYEEEE. The CDR3 spells CASSSLQGWGYEQYF. In DNA form, the CDR3 reads TGTGCCAGCAGCTCCCTCCAGGGTTGGGGCTACGAGCAGTACTTC.

The chain is built from TRBV9 and TRBJ2-7; TRBD2 is a possible D gene (6 bases). CDR3 length: 15 amino acids. The V gene lost 1 base and the J gene lost 0 bases, with 11 bases spanning the gap. The germline gives CDR1 SGDLS, CDR2 YYNGEE. The CDR3 loop reads CASSVSGTYSYEQYF. The CDR3 DNA reads as TGTGCCAGCAGCGTATCCGGGACTTACTCCTACGAGCAGTACTTC.

The chain couples TRBV28 to TRBJ2-1; D gene ambiguous. This CDR3 comprises 17 residues. Germline CDR1 is MDHEN and CDR2 is SYDVKM. Trimming left V 6 bases short and J 0 bases short, with 18 bases between. DNA of the CDR3: TGTGCCAGCAGCTCGATGATCCTACAGAGCTCCTACAATGAGCAGTTCTTC. It codes for CASSSMILQSSYNEQFF.

The chain is built from TRBV19 and TRBJ1-5; 9 bases match TRBD1. The CDR3 spans 17 residues. V lost 5 bases, J lost 2 bases, and 10 bases stayed unmatched. Germline assignment: CDR1 LNHDA and CDR2 SQIVND (reference sequence). CDR3 nucleotides: TGTGCCAGTAGTCCCTCTGGGACAGGGCCGGGCAATCAGCCCCAGCATTTT. Residues: CASSPSGTGPGNQPQHF.

The rearrangement joins TRBV19 to TRBJ2-7; TRBD1 matches 11 bases. The CDR3 has 14 residues. CDR1 and CDR2 (germline): LNHDA, SQIVND (reference sequence). V trimming: 3 bases; J trimming: 6 bases; junction bases outside the gene matches: 4. CDR3: CASSISDRGREQYF. The CDR3 nucleotides are TGTGCCAGTAGTATTTCGGACAGGGGGCGCGAGCAGTACTTC.

The chain uses TRBV27 and TRBJ2-5; 8 bases fit TRBD1. The CDR3 is 16 amino acids. Germline V gene sequence: CDR1 MNHEY, CDR2 SMNVEV (reference sequence). V shed 4 bases, J shed 5 bases, and the junction held 12 bases outside the gene matches. CDR3 coding DNA: TGTGCCAGCAGTTCCCTCCGGGACAGGCCTGCGGAGACCCAGTACTTC. This translates into CASSSLRDRPAETQYF.

J is TRBJ1-1 and V is TRBV2, with TRBD1 matching over 7 bases. Germline CDR1 is SNHLY and CDR2 is FYNNEI. This CDR3 region has 12 residues. V was pared by 9 bases and J by 0 bases, with 1 base of the junction left unmatched. In DNA, the CDR3 is TGTGCCAGACAGGGGTTGAACACTGAAGCTTTCTTT. Residues: CARQGLNTEAFF.

This rearrangement joins TRBV7-8 to TRBJ2-3; TRBD2 matches at 9 bases. Germline V gives CDR1 SGHVS, CDR2 FQNEAQ. The CDR3 spans 17 residues. The V gene end was trimmed by 5 bases and the J gene end by 4 bases; junction bases not matched to a gene: 13. The CDR3 loop is CASSTLGLARMADTQYF. In DNA form, the CDR3 reads TGTGCCAGCAGCACCTTAGGACTAGCGAGGATGGCAGATACGCAGTATTTT.

The J gene is TRBJ1-2, the V gene TRBV27; tentative D call: TRBD1 (6 bases). In germline, CDR1 is MNHEY, CDR2 SMNVEV (reference sequence). V was shortened by 8 bases and J by 4 bases, with 17 bases between the two germline ends. The CDR3 totals 14 residues. The CDR3 nucleotides are TGTGCCAGCTCCGGGGATGGGGGCTCCTATGGCTACACCTTC. As protein: CASSGDGGSYGYTF.

The genes are TRBV19 and TRBJ1-1, with 7 bases that match TRBD1. V trimming: 3 bases; J trimming: 3 bases; junction bases outside the gene matches: 1. The CDR3 contains 13 residues. CDR1 is LNHDA and CDR2 is SQIVND in the germline V gene (reference sequence). DNA for the CDR3: TGTGCCAGTAGTATGACAGGGTACACTGAAGCTTTCTTT. This gives the protein CASSMTGYTEAFF.

The rearrangement links TRBV5-1 to TRBJ2-5, with TRBD1 identical over 7 bases. The germline V gene encodes CDR1 SGHRS and CDR2 YFSETQ. V was clipped by 5 bases and J by 7 bases; unmatched bases: 23. This CDR3 contains 18 residues. CDR3 DNA sequence: TGCGCCAGCAGACTGGACGGATGGACAGGCGAAGTTGGATCGACCCAGTACTTC. This gives the protein CASRLDGWTGEVGSTQYF.

The gene calls are TRBV5-1 and TRBJ2-7; weak D call: TRBD1 (6 bases). This CDR3 region has 15 residues. Trimming removed 3 bases from V and 0 bases from J, with 13 bases in between. From germline, CDR1 is SGHRS and CDR2 YFSETQ. The CDR3 here is CASSSRTESSYEQYF. The CDR3 region has the DNA TGCGCCAGCAGCTCTAGGACAGAGAGCTCCTACGAGCAGTACTTC.

The genes are TRBV11-2 and TRBJ2-7; D gene unclear. The CDR3 loop spans 16 amino acids. V was pared by 5 bases and J by 4 bases, with 21 bases between. Germline loops: CDR1 SGHAT, CDR2 FQNNGV. The CDR3 DNA follows: TGTGCCAGCAGCCCCCTGTCTGGTAAGGTCGGGTACGAGCAGTACTTC. It translates to CASSPLSGKVGYEQYF.

This rearrangement joins TRBV29-1 to TRBJ2-1; the D gene is possibly TRBD1 (5 bases). CDR3 length equals 13 residues. Trimming removed 6 bases from V and 5 bases from J, with 14 bases in between. Germline CDR1 reads SQVTM; CDR2 reads ANQGSEA. The CDR3 region is CSVGQEINNEQFF. In DNA, the CDR3 is TGCAGCGTAGGACAAGAAATCAACAATGAGCAGTTCTTC.

The chain links TRBV14 to TRBJ2-7; tentatively, D is TRBD2 (5 bases). Germline V gene data show CDR1 as SGHDN and CDR2 as FVKESK. V shed 0 bases and J shed 7 bases, with 13 bases lying between them. The CDR3 runs 14 residues. CDR3 sequence: CASSQDRGRGEQYF. The CDR3 DNA sequence: TGTGCCAGCAGCCAAGATCGAGGTCGCGGGGAGCAGTACTTC. Drawing the rest from reference TRBV14 and TRBJ2-7, the complete variable domain is EAGVTQFPSHSVIEKGQTVTLRCDPISGHDNLYWYRRVMGKEIKFLLHFVKESKQDESGMPNNRFLAERTGGTYSTLKVQPAELEDSGVYFCASSQDRGRGEQYFGPGTRLTVT.

This chain connects TRBV25-1 to TRBJ2-3; D is ambiguous. Germline V CDR1 and CDR2: MGHDK, SYGVNS. The CDR3 consists of 12 residues. Trimming pared 5 bases from V and 1 base from J, leaving 4 bases between. In DNA form, the CDR3 reads TGTGCCAGCAGTCGTCGCACAGATACGCAGTATTTT. It codes for CASSRRTDTQYF.

This clone was seen a single time. The rearrangement joins TRBV6-5 to TRBJ2-6, with D unclear. Trimming cost V 0 bases and J 1 base, with 4 bases left between them. Per germline, CDR1 MNHEY and CDR2 SVGAGI. The CDR3 spans 15 residues. This chain's CDR3 is CASSYSESGANVLTF. CDR3 nucleotides: TGTGCCAGCAGTTACTCAGAGTCTGGGGCCAACGTCCTGACTTTC.

The rearrangement uses TRBV27 and TRBJ1-6, with 8 bases that match TRBD1. V was pared by 1 base and J by 4 bases, with 9 bases of the junction left unmatched. This CDR3 contains 18 residues. Germline V gene data show CDR1 as MNHEY and CDR2 as SMNVEV (reference sequence). As DNA, the CDR3 is TGTGCCAGCAGTTTATATGCAGGGGGCGATAGGTATAATTCACCCCTCCACTTT. Protein product: CASSLYAGGDRYNSPLHF.

The chain combines TRBV13 with TRBJ1-2; no clear D gene. This CDR3 has 12 amino acids. Trimming pared 2 bases from V and 3 bases from J, leaving 4 bases between. Looked up from germline, CDR1 is PRHDT and CDR2 is FYEKMQ (reference sequence). As DNA, the CDR3 is TGTGCCAGCAGCTTACAGGACTATGGCTACACCTTC. Its protein product is CASSLQDYGYTF.

The chain combines TRBV4-1 with TRBJ1-2, with 9 bases aligning to TRBD1. The CDR3 covers 15 residues. Germline trimming cut 2 bases from V and 8 bases from J; bases unmatched to any gene: 9. The V gene's germline CDR1 is MGHRA and CDR2 YSYEKL. CDR3 nucleotides: TGCGCCAGCAGCCAAATGTCGGGACAGGGAAACGGCTACACCTTC. It yields the protein CASSQMSGQGNGYTF.

The chain combines TRBV2 with TRBJ2-3; D is unresolved. Trimming removed 5 bases at V and 5 bases at J, with 8 bases between. The CDR3 spans 12 residues. CDR1 SNHLY and CDR2 FYNNEI come from the germline V gene. The CDR3 is CASSQDLDTQYF. The CDR3 DNA reads as TGTGCCAGCAGTCAGGATTTAGATACGCAGTATTTT.

This chain connects TRBV5-1 to TRBJ1-2; D is possibly TRBD1 (5 bases). Germline CDR1 SGHRS, CDR2 YFSETQ. The CDR3 runs 14 residues. The V end lost 4 bases, the J end lost 2 bases, and 12 bases lay between the germline ends. This CDR3 is CASSNPQGNYGYTF. The CDR3 nucleotides are TGCGCCAGCAGCAATCCCCAGGGAAACTATGGCTACACCTTC.

V and J are TRBV7-2 and TRBJ1-1; D may be TRBD1 (6 bases). The V and J ends lost 5 bases and 1 base respectively, with 11 bases between them. This CDR3 has 14 amino acids. Germline CDR1 is SGHTA and CDR2 is FQGNSA. The CDR3 bases are TGTGCCAGCAGCCCAGGGGCAGCGAACACTGAAGCTTTCTTT. Translation gives CASSPGAANTEAFF. Filled out from reference TRBV7-2 and TRBJ1-1, the complete variable domain reads GAGVSQSPSNKVTEKGKDVELRCDPISGHTALYWYRQSLGQGLEFLIYFQGNSAPDKSGLPSDRFSAERTGGSVSTLTIQRTQQEDSAVYLCASSPGAANTEAFFGQGTRLTVV.

This sequence joins TRBV4-1 and TRBJ1-4; no firm D call. With 11 bases removed from V and 6 bases from J, the gap between germline ends came to 16 bases. There are 13 residues in the CDR3. CDR1 and CDR2 from the germline V gene are MGHRA and YSYEKL. CDR3: CASGGVRDEKLFF. The DNA for the CDR3 is TGCGCCTCCGGCGGAGTCCGAGATGAAAAACTGTTTTTT.